These 2 T cell receptor beta chains were sequenced from one sample in a study of beta chain features in type 1 diabetes. As every portion of the isolated RNA was reverse transcribed, the sequencing read expressed TCRB transcripts. Clones were sequenced by immunoSEQ multiplex PCR, and TCRdb holds only the in-frame ones, with some missing. The profile shows roughly 150,000 clones, approximately 12% of them singletons. Material for sequencing was central memory CD4+ T cells from blood. The receptors were gathered from a man aged 18 to 30 in good health.

There are a few counts of this clone. The chain carries TRBV7-2 and TRBJ2-7, with D perhaps matching TRBD1 (6 bases). V was cut by 5 bases and J by 6 bases, with 17 bases left in between. This CDR3 is built from 14 residues. CDR1 and CDR2 from the germline V gene are SGHTA and FQGNSA. The CDR3 loop is CASSKQGVVGEQYF. CDR3 DNA sequence: TGTGCCAGCAGCAAACAGGGTGTGGTTGGCGAGCAGTACTTC. The entire variable domain, with the rest obtained from reference TRBV7-2 and TRBJ2-7, is as follows: GAGVSQSPSNKVTEKGKDVELRCDPISGHTALYWYRQSLGQGLEFLIYFQGNSAPDKSGLPSDRFSAERTGGSVSTLTIQRTQQEDSAVYLCASSKQGVVGEQYFGPGTRLTVT.

This clone was seen more than once but under ten times. This chain uses TRBV7-2 with TRBJ2-3; D is unclear. CDR3 length: 13 amino acids. Trimming left V 1 base short and J 14 bases short, with 16 bases between. Germline assignment: CDR1 SGHTA and CDR2 FQGNSA. CDR3 in DNA: TGTGCCAGCAGCTTAGTTGGCTCAAACTTACCGTATTTT. Its translation is CASSLVGSNLPYF.